This is a list of T cell receptor beta chains from one sample in a study of cytomegalovirus exposure and HLA in healthy donors. Libraries were prepared by immunoSEQ multiplex PCR; TCRdb keeps only in-frame clonotypes and omits some of them. The repertoire holds some 150,000 clones, with roughly 78% as singletons. Sample: PBMCs. These receptors were collected from a man aged 18 to 30 in good health and CMV-seropositive. Both conserved end residues are part of each CDR3. A D gene is named only where the DNA matches it firmly. Part of the rows lack a size; the others show once, few, many or a class for expanded clones.

-,TRBJ1-2,TRBV28,-,CASRTSRGDYGYTF,TGTGCCAGCCGGACCTCCAGGGGAGACTATGGCTACACCTTC
-,TRBJ1-2,TRBV25-1,-,CASRNQGNYGYTF,TGTGCCAGCAGGAACCAGGGTAACTATGGCTACACCTTC
-,TRBJ1-2,TRBV15,few,CATSRDPRGDGYTF,TGTGCCACCAGCAGAGATCCCAGGGGAGATGGCTACACCTTC
-,TRBJ2-7,TRBV27,-,CASSHRRLYEQYF,TGTGCCAGCAGCCATAGGAGGCTGTACGAGCAGTACTTC
-,TRBJ2-3,TRBV5-6,-,CASSLSLARTDTQYF,TGTGCCAGCAGCTTGTCGCTAGCGAGGACAGATACGCAGTATTTT
-,TRBJ1-5,TRBV4-1,-,CASSQLINQPQHF,TGCGCCAGCAGCCAACTTATAAATCAGCCCCAGCATTTT
-,TRBJ1-2,TRBV7-8,-,CASSLGRGANYGYTF,TGTGCCAGCAGCTTAGGGCGGGGAGCTAACTATGGCTACACCTTC
TRBD1,TRBJ2-5,TRBV6-5,-,CASSFLATGAGETQYF,TGTGCCAGCAGTTTTCTAGCGACAGGGGCCGGGGAGACCCAGTACTTC
TRBD2,TRBJ2-3,TRBV10-1,-,CASSENAGEQDTQYF,TGCGCCAGCAGTGAGAATGCGGGAGAACAAGATACGCAGTATTTT
TRBD1,TRBJ1-1,TRBV5-1,few,CASSLVQGATNTEAFF,TGCGCCAGCAGCTTGGTGCAGGGGGCTACGAACACTGAAGCTTTCTTT
-,TRBJ1-1,TRBV19,-,CASSIEGRTEAFF,TGTGCCAGTAGTATAGAGGGCCGTACTGAAGCTTTCTTT
-,TRBJ1-2,TRBV18,-,CASSTSDNFYQGYTF,TGTGCCAGCTCAACGTCAGACAACTTCTACCAAGGCTACACCTTC
TRBD2,TRBJ2-7,TRBV5-4,few,CASSHGLAAYEQYF,TGTGCCAGCAGCCACGGACTAGCGGCTTACGAGCAGTACTTC
-,TRBJ2-7,TRBV9,-,CASSVEGSSYEQYF,TGTGCCAGCAGCGTTGAGGGAAGCTCCTACGAGCAGTACTTC
TRBD1,TRBJ1-1,TRBV19,-,CASTTGTGNTEAFF,TGTGCCAGTACGACCGGGACAGGGAACACTGAAGCTTTCTTT
TRBD2,TRBJ2-7,TRBV16,-,CASSQSQLLAGNPYEQYF,TGTGCCAGCAGCCAATCTCAATTACTAGCGGGTAACCCCTACGAGCAGTACTTC
-,TRBJ1-2,TRBV10-3,-,CAISESQGLHGYTF,TGTGCCATCAGTGAGTCGCAGGGGCTCCATGGCTACACCTTC
TRBD1,TRBJ2-7,TRBV6-5,once,CASSKDRGQQYF,TGTGCCAGCAGTAAAGACAGGGGGCAGCAGTACTTC
TRBD1,TRBJ2-3,TRBV23-1,-,CASSPRGDRDTDTQYF,TGCGCCAGCAGCCCCCGGGGGGACAGGGACACAGATACGCAGTATTTT
TRBD1,TRBJ2-5,TRBV6-6,-,CASSYIDRVGETQYF,TGTGCCAGCAGTTATATCGACAGGGTTGGGGAGACCCAGTACTTC
TRBD1,TRBJ2-7,TRBV28,few,CASSTRTGSSYEQYF,TGTGCCAGCAGTACCCGGACAGGGAGCTCCTACGAGCAGTACTTC
TRBD1,TRBJ1-2,TRBV19,few,CASSFGTGGYDYTF,TGTGCCAGTAGTTTCGGGACAGGGGGGTATGACTACACCTTC
TRBD1,TRBJ1-4,TRBV5-1,-,CASSRTGGIATNEKLFF,TGCGCCAGCAGCCGGACAGGGGGGATTGCAACTAATGAAAAACTGTTTTTT
TRBD1,TRBJ1-2,TRBV9,-,CASSPDHRGSNYGYTF,TGTGCCAGCAGCCCCGATCACAGGGGTTCTAACTATGGCTACACCTTC
-,TRBJ1-2,TRBV28,-,CASSSILLSYGYTF,TGTGCCAGCAGTAGTATCTTACTGAGCTATGGCTACACCTTC
TRBD1,TRBJ1-1,TRBV30,-,CAWTLRQGAWNTEAFF,TGTGCCTGGACTCTGAGGCAGGGGGCATGGAACACTGAAGCTTTCTTT
TRBD1,TRBJ2-7,TRBV5-4,-,CASSLGGPTGDEQYF,TGTGCCAGCAGCTTGGGGGGCCCTACAGGGGACGAGCAGTACTTC
-,TRBJ2-7,TRBV11-2,-,CASSLGQDYEQYF,TGTGCCAGCAGCTTAGGACAGGACTACGAGCAGTACTTC
-,TRBJ2-3,TRBV4-2,-,CASSQDISGTPDTQYF,TGTGCCAGCAGCCAAGATATTAGCGGAACCCCAGATACGCAGTATTTT
TRBD1,TRBJ1-2,TRBV2,-,CASSAGTGHDGYTF,TGTGCCAGCAGTGCCGGGACAGGGCACGATGGCTACACCTTC
-,TRBJ1-1,TRBV5-6,-,CASSPGQLEAFF,TGTGCCAGCAGCCCCGGACAGCTTGAAGCTTTCTTT